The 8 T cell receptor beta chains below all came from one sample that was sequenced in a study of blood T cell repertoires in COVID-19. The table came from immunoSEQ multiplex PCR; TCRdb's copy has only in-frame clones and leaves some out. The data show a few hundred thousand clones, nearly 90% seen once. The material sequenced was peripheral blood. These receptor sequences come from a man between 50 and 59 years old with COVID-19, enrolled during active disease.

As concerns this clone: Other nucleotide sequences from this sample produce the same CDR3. The DNA for the CDR3 is TGTGCCATCAGGGAAGACAGGGGCCTCTCCTACGAGCAGTACTTC. The encoded protein is CAIREDRGLSYEQYF. V and J are TRBV10-3 and TRBJ2-7, with 8 bases aligning to TRBD1. Germline V lookup: CDR1 ENHRY, CDR2 SYGVKD. V was pared by 6 bases and J by 0 bases, with 7 bases of the junction left unmatched. The CDR3 is 15 amino acids.

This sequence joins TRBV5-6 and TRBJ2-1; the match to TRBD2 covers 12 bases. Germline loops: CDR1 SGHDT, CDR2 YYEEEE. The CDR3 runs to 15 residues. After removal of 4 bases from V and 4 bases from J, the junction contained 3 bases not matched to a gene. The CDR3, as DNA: TGTGCCAGCAGCCTAGGGACTAGCGGGTACAATGAGCAGTTCTTC. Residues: CASSLGTSGYNEQFF.

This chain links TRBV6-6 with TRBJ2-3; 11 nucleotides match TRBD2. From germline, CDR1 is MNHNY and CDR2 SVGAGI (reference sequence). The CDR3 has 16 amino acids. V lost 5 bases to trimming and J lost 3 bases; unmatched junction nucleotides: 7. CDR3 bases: TGTGCCAGCAGTAGCGGCGCTAGCGGGAGGACAGATACGCAGTATTTT. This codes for CASSSGASGRTDTQYF.

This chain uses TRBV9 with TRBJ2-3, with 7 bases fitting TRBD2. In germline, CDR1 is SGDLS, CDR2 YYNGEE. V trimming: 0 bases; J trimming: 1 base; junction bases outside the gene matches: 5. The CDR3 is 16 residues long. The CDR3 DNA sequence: TGTGCCAGCAGCGTAGCCAGCGGGGTCCGCACAGATACGCAGTATTTT. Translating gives CASSVASGVRTDTQYF.

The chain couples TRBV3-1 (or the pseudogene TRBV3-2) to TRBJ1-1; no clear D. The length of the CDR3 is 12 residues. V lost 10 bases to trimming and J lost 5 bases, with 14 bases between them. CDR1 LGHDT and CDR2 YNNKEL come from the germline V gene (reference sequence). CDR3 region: CATTGSGTEAFF. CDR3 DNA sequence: TGTGCCACTACGGGGAGCGGGACTGAAGCTTTCTTT.

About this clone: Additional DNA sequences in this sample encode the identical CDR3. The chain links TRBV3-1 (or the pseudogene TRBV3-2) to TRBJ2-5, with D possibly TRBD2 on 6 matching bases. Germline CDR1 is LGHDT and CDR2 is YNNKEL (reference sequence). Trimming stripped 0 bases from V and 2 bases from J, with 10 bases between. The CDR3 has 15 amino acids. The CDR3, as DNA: TGTGCCAGCAGCCAAGATTGGCGGGGACAAGAGACCCAGTACTTC. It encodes CASSQDWRGQETQYF.

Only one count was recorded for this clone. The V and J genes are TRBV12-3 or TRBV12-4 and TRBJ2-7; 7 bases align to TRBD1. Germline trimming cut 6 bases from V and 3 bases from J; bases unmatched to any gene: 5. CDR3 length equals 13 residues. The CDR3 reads CASSGTENYEQYF. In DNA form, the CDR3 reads TGTGCCAGCAGCGGGACAGAAAACTACGAGCAGTACTTC.

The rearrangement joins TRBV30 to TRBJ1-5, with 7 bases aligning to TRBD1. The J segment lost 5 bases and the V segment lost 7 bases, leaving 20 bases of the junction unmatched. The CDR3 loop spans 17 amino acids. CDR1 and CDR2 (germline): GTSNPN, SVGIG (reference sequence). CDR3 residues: CAYSTGRTGVIYQPQHF. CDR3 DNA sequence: TGTGCCTACTCGACAGGGCGGACGGGTGTTATTTATCAGCCCCAGCATTTT.